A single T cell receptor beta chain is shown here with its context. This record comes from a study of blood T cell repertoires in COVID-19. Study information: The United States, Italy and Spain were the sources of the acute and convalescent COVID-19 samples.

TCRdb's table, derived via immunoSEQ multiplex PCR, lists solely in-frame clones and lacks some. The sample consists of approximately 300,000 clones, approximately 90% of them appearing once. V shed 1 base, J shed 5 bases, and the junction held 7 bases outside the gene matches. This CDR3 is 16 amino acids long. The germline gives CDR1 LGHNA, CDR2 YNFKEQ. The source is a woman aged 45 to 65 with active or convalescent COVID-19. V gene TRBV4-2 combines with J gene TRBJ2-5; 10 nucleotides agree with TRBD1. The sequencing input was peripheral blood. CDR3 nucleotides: TGTGCCAGCAGCCAAGCCCCGGGACAGGGGTGGGAGACCCAGTACTTC. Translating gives CASSQAPGQGWETQYF.